This T cell receptor beta chain is from a study of post-analysis software for immune sequencing data. Study-level information: The study covered relapsing-remitting, secondary progressive and progressive-relapsing courses of multiple sclerosis.

Overall study results and limits: Elevated frequency relative to controls characterized roughly five TRBV segments in patients, TRBV5-6, TRBV5-1 and TRBV20-1 among them.

The authors incorporated unique molecular identifiers into the TCR beta cDNA libraries. T cells, roughly 0.95 to 10 million of them, yielded hundreds of thousands of cDNA molecules. TCRdb independently ran MiXCR on the PCR reads; one entry per CDR3 protein. The sample consists of 450,000 to 650,000 distinct CDR3 sequences, about 40% of them appearing once. Regarding this clonotype: The target antigen is unknown.

The germline gives CDR1 SGHTA, CDR2 FQGNSA. Between the trimmed V and J ends, which lost 4 bases and 6 bases, there was a span of 11 bases. The CDR3 is 13 amino acids. This TCR was recovered from a girl between 5 and 17 years old with multiple sclerosis. This chain joins TRBV7-2 and TRBJ2-3, with D uncertain. Sequencing input: blood. The CDR3 nucleotides read TGTGCCAGCAGCTCCAGAAGAAAGGATACGCAGTATTTT. Its translation: CASSSRRKDTQYF.